The sequence of this T cell receptor beta chain was determined in a study of blood T cell repertoires in COVID-19. Overall study context: The United States, Italy and Spain provided the acute and convalescent COVID-19 samples.

Per the germline V gene, CDR1 is SGHNT and CDR2 is YENEEA. This CDR3 comprises 14 residues. Unmatched junction bases numbered 6, after V lost 6 bases and J lost 5 bases. The table came from immunoSEQ multiplex PCR; TCRdb's copy has only in-frame clones and leaves some out. The repertoire holds 150,000 to 200,000 clones, with around 80% as singletons. The sequencing sample was made of peripheral blood. This receptor was obtained from a man aged 60 to 69 with active or convalescent COVID-19. The chain employs TRBV11-3 and TRBJ2-2; 7 positions agree with TRBD1. The CDR3 spells CASSLRGLTGELFF. The CDR3 bases are TGTGCCAGCAGTCTAAGGGGGCTTACCGGGGAGCTGTTTTTT.